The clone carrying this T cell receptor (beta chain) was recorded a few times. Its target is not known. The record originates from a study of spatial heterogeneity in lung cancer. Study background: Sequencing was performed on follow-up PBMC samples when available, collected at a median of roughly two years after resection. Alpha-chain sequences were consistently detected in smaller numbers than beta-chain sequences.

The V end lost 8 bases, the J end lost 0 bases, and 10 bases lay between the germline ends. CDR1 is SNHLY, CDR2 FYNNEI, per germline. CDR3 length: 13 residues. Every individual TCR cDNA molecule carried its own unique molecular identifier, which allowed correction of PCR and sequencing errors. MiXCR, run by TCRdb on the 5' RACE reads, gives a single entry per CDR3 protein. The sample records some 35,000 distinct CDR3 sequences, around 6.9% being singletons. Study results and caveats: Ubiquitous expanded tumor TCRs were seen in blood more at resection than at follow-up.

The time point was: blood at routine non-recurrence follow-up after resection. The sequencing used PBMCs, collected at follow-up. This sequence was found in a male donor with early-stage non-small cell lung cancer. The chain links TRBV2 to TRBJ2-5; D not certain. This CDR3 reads CASLAEYQETQYF. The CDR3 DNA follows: TGTGCCAGCCTCGCAGAATACCAAGAGACCCAGTACTTC. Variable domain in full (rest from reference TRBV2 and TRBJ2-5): EPEVTQTPSHQVTQMGQEVILRCVPISNHLYFYWYRQILGQKVEFLVSFYNNEISEKSEIFDDQFSVERPDGSNFTLKIRSTKLEDSAMYFCASLAEYQETQYFGPGTRLLVL.